Listed below are T cell receptor beta chains from one sample, sequenced in a study of blood T cell repertoires in COVID-19. Using immunoSEQ multiplex PCR, the repertoire was profiled, and TCRdb retains in-frame clones only, with some absent. The sample lists about 250,000 clones, around nine tenths seen once, with about 1.6% in the top ten. Specimen: peripheral blood. All receptors come from a woman aged 60-75 years who had recovered from COVID-19. The CDR3 runs from the conserved cysteine through the conserved F or W. The order of the fields is clone size, D gene, V gene, J gene, CDR3 DNA, CDR3 protein. D genes are given only for firm matches. Size is omitted from some rows. Given values are once, few, many or a class for expanded clones.

clone_size: -; d_call: -; v_call: TRBV7-9; j_call: TRBJ2-2; cdr3_nt: TGTGCCAGCAGCACTCAGGGGACCGGGGAGCTGTTTTTT; cdr3_aa: CASSTQGTGELFF
clone_size: -; d_call: TRBD2; v_call: TRBV4-1; j_call: TRBJ2-1; cdr3_nt: TGCGCCAGCAGCCAAGCGGGGGGAGGGGTCAATGAGCAGTTCTTC; cdr3_aa: CASSQAGGGVNEQFF
clone_size: -; d_call: TRBD1; v_call: TRBV20-1; j_call: TRBJ2-7; cdr3_nt: TGCAGTGCCACGGACAGGGCCGAGCAGTACTTC; cdr3_aa: CSATDRAEQYF
clone_size: -; d_call: -; v_call: TRBV4-2; j_call: TRBJ1-1; cdr3_nt: TGTGCCAGCAGCCAAGGGGGCGGACGTCGCCTAGAGTGGCAAGCTTTCTTT; cdr3_aa: CASSQGGGRRLEWQAFF
clone_size: -; d_call: -; v_call: TRBV4-3; j_call: TRBJ2-1; cdr3_nt: TGCGCCAGCAGCCCAGACGAGGGGGCCTACAATGAGCAGTTCTTC; cdr3_aa: CASSPDEGAYNEQFF
clone_size: -; d_call: -; v_call: TRBV19; j_call: TRBJ1-5; cdr3_nt: TGTGCCAGTAGTATAGCACGGCAGCCCCAGCATTTT; cdr3_aa: CASSIARQPQHF
clone_size: -; d_call: TRBD1; v_call: TRBV2; j_call: TRBJ1-2; cdr3_nt: TGTGCCAGCAGTGACCACAGGGGTAGCTACACCTTC; cdr3_aa: CASSDHRGSYTF
clone_size: few; d_call: -; v_call: TRBV6-1; j_call: TRBJ2-3; cdr3_nt: TGTGCCAGCAGTGACAGGGATGGAGATACGCAGTATTTT; cdr3_aa: CASSDRDGDTQYF
clone_size: -; d_call: -; v_call: TRBV28; j_call: TRBJ1-2; cdr3_nt: TGTGCCAGCCTCGAACAGGGCCCTAGCTATGGCTACACCTTC; cdr3_aa: CASLEQGPSYGYTF
clone_size: -; d_call: -; v_call: TRBV4-3; j_call: TRBJ2-1; cdr3_nt: TGCGCCAGCAGCCGCAGGGGGGACTCCTACAATGAGCAGTTCTTC; cdr3_aa: CASSRRGDSYNEQFF
clone_size: -; d_call: -; v_call: TRBV7-9; j_call: TRBJ2-5; cdr3_nt: TGTGCCAGCAGCTTAGAGGCGGAACAAGAGACCCAGTACTTC; cdr3_aa: CASSLEAEQETQYF
clone_size: -; d_call: -; v_call: TRBV5-4; j_call: TRBJ1-2; cdr3_nt: TGTGCCAGCGGTACAGGCACAGATCCCGTCTATGGCTACACCTTC; cdr3_aa: CASGTGTDPVYGYTF
clone_size: -; d_call: -; v_call: TRBV2; j_call: TRBJ1-2; cdr3_nt: TGTGCCAGCAGTGAATGGAGCACAACGGGCTACACCTTC; cdr3_aa: CASSEWSTTGYTF
clone_size: -; d_call: TRBD2; v_call: TRBV6-5; j_call: TRBJ2-7; cdr3_nt: TGTGCCAGCAGTAGGGAGCTAGCGGGGGGCCCCGACAGTTTC; cdr3_aa: CASSRELAGGPDSF
clone_size: once; d_call: TRBD1; v_call: TRBV5-4; j_call: TRBJ2-5; cdr3_nt: TGTGCCAGCAGCTTCTTTTCAGGGGGCGTCGAGACCCAGTACTTC; cdr3_aa: CASSFFSGGVETQYF
clone_size: -; d_call: -; v_call: TRBV10-3; j_call: TRBJ1-2; cdr3_nt: TGTGCCATCACATCGGCTAACTATGGCTACACCTTC; cdr3_aa: CAITSANYGYTF
clone_size: -; d_call: TRBD2; v_call: TRBV3-1/TRBV3-2; j_call: TRBJ2-2; cdr3_nt: TGTGCCAGCAGCCGCGAAGCGGGGGGGCTGGGCACCGGGGAGCTGTTTTTT; cdr3_aa: CASSREAGGLGTGELFF
clone_size: few; d_call: -; v_call: TRBV4-2; j_call: TRBJ2-7; cdr3_nt: TGTGCCAGCAGCCAAGAAAGAACTTCGCCCTACGAGCAGTACTTC; cdr3_aa: CASSQERTSPYEQYF
clone_size: few; d_call: -; v_call: TRBV27; j_call: TRBJ1-4; cdr3_nt: TGTGCCAGCAGACAGGTGGGGGGAAAACTGTTTTTT; cdr3_aa: CASRQVGGKLFF
clone_size: -; d_call: -; v_call: TRBV28; j_call: TRBJ2-7; cdr3_nt: TGTGCCAGCACCAGGGCGTCCGAGCAGTACTTC; cdr3_aa: CASTRASEQYF
clone_size: -; d_call: -; v_call: TRBV24-1; j_call: TRBJ2-1; cdr3_nt: TGTGCCACCAGTCGAACGGTGGGGCTCTACAATGAGCAGTTCTTC; cdr3_aa: CATSRTVGLYNEQFF
clone_size: -; d_call: TRBD1; v_call: TRBV7-3; j_call: TRBJ1-5; cdr3_nt: TGTGCCAGCAGCTCGACAGGGGGGCAGCCCCAGCATTTT; cdr3_aa: CASSSTGGQPQHF
clone_size: -; d_call: -; v_call: TRBV7-9; j_call: TRBJ1-3; cdr3_nt: TGTGCCAGCAGCTTAATCCAGAACACCATATATTTT; cdr3_aa: CASSLIQNTIYF
clone_size: -; d_call: TRBD1; v_call: TRBV19; j_call: TRBJ1-5; cdr3_nt: TGTGCCAGTAATTACTTGAGGGGACAGGGGGCGATTCAGCCCCAGCATTTT; cdr3_aa: CASNYLRGQGAIQPQHF
clone_size: -; d_call: TRBD1; v_call: TRBV28; j_call: TRBJ2-3; cdr3_nt: TGTGCCAGCAGTTTATTCCTCAGGGGGCGAAGCACAGATACGCAGTATTTT; cdr3_aa: CASSLFLRGRSTDTQYF
clone_size: -; d_call: -; v_call: TRBV27; j_call: TRBJ1-3; cdr3_nt: TGTGCCAGCAGCCGAGGGAACGCCATATATTTT; cdr3_aa: CASSRGNAIYF
clone_size: -; d_call: -; v_call: TRBV11-2; j_call: TRBJ2-7; cdr3_nt: TGTGCCAGCAGCTTTCACGGTGGCGAGCAGTACTTC; cdr3_aa: CASSFHGGEQYF
clone_size: -; d_call: TRBD1; v_call: TRBV7-9; j_call: TRBJ1-5; cdr3_nt: TGTGCCAGCAGCAACGACAGGGGATACCAGCCCCAGCATTTT; cdr3_aa: CASSNDRGYQPQHF
clone_size: -; d_call: -; v_call: TRBV12-3/TRBV12-4; j_call: TRBJ2-3; cdr3_nt: TGTGCCAGCCAGGAGAAAGGGAGAGATACGCAGTATTTT; cdr3_aa: CASQEKGRDTQYF
clone_size: -; d_call: TRBD1; v_call: TRBV4-2; j_call: TRBJ1-3; cdr3_nt: TGTGCCAGCAGCCAGGAAGGGACAGGCGCCGGGAACACCATATATTTT; cdr3_aa: CASSQEGTGAGNTIYF
clone_size: -; d_call: TRBD1; v_call: TRBV6-6; j_call: TRBJ1-4; cdr3_nt: TGTGCCAGCACCCGGGACAGGGCGAATGAAAAACTGTTTTTT; cdr3_aa: CASTRDRANEKLFF
clone_size: few; d_call: -; v_call: TRBV4-1; j_call: TRBJ1-5; cdr3_nt: TGCGCCAGCAGTGGCCAGGGGATCTATAGCAATCAGCCCCAGCATTTT; cdr3_aa: CASSGQGIYSNQPQHF
clone_size: once; d_call: -; v_call: TRBV7-9; j_call: TRBJ2-5; cdr3_nt: TGTGCCAGCAGCTTATTAGTGGGGCGTCAAGAGACCCAGTACTTC; cdr3_aa: CASSLLVGRQETQYF
clone_size: -; d_call: TRBD1; v_call: TRBV3-1/TRBV3-2; j_call: TRBJ1-1; cdr3_nt: TGTGCCAGCGCCAGGGGGGCCCGGGGGTTAGAAGCTTTCTTT; cdr3_aa: CASARGARGLEAFF
clone_size: -; d_call: TRBD1; v_call: TRBV29-1; j_call: TRBJ2-3; cdr3_nt: TGCAGCGTTCAGGGGGCGAGCACAGATACGCAGTATTTT; cdr3_aa: CSVQGASTDTQYF
clone_size: -; d_call: TRBD2; v_call: TRBV25-1; j_call: TRBJ2-5; cdr3_nt: TGTGCCAGCAGTGCACTAGCGGGGGGGTTAGAGACCCAGTACTTC; cdr3_aa: CASSALAGGLETQYF
clone_size: -; d_call: TRBD1; v_call: TRBV18; j_call: TRBJ2-7; cdr3_nt: TGTGCCAGCTCACTCCGACAGGGCTACGAGCAGTACTTC; cdr3_aa: CASSLRQGYEQYF
clone_size: -; d_call: TRBD1; v_call: TRBV3-1/TRBV3-2; j_call: TRBJ2-5; cdr3_nt: TGTGCCAGCAGCCAAGATTTAGGGGGCGGAAAGACCCAGTACTTC; cdr3_aa: CASSQDLGGGKTQYF
clone_size: -; d_call: -; v_call: TRBV21-1; j_call: TRBJ2-2; cdr3_nt: TGTGCCAGCAGCAATGGCAGTAACACCGGGGAGCTGTTTTTT; cdr3_aa: CASSNGSNTGELFF
clone_size: -; d_call: -; v_call: TRBV19; j_call: TRBJ1-1; cdr3_nt: TGTGCCAGTAGGCGAAACACTGAAGCTTTCTTT; cdr3_aa: CASRRNTEAFF
clone_size: -; d_call: TRBD1; v_call: TRBV19; j_call: TRBJ1-3; cdr3_nt: TGTGCCAGTAGTATACAGGGGGCGTCCGTTGGAAACACCATATATTTT; cdr3_aa: CASSIQGASVGNTIYF
clone_size: -; d_call: TRBD1; v_call: TRBV19; j_call: TRBJ1-6; cdr3_nt: TGTGCCAGTAGTATAGGAGGGGGCAGATCTTCACCCCTCCACTTT; cdr3_aa: CASSIGGGRSSPLHF
clone_size: -; d_call: TRBD2; v_call: TRBV7-8; j_call: TRBJ2-3; cdr3_nt: TGTGCCAGCAGACGTCTAGCGGGAGGCCTCACAGATACGCAGTATTTT; cdr3_aa: CASRRLAGGLTDTQYF
clone_size: -; d_call: TRBD2; v_call: TRBV7-2; j_call: TRBJ2-3; cdr3_nt: TGTGCCAGCAGCTTGCTAGCGGCGACAGATACGCAGTATTTT; cdr3_aa: CASSLLAATDTQYF
clone_size: -; d_call: -; v_call: TRBV5-1; j_call: TRBJ2-5; cdr3_nt: TGCGCCAGCAGCCAGGGAGGAAGACTAGGAGAGACCCAGTACTTC; cdr3_aa: CASSQGGRLGETQYF
clone_size: -; d_call: TRBD2; v_call: TRBV5-1; j_call: TRBJ2-5; cdr3_nt: TGCGCCAGCAGCACTAGCGGGGGGGAAGAGACCCAGTACTTC; cdr3_aa: CASSTSGGEETQYF
clone_size: -; d_call: TRBD1; v_call: TRBV6-5; j_call: TRBJ1-4; cdr3_nt: TGTGCCAGCAGTCGACAGGGTGCGGGAAAACTGTTTTTT; cdr3_aa: CASSRQGAGKLFF
clone_size: -; d_call: -; v_call: TRBV11-3; j_call: TRBJ2-1; cdr3_nt: TGTGCCAGCAAGTCGGGGTCCGGAGAGCAGTTCTTC; cdr3_aa: CASKSGSGEQFF
clone_size: -; d_call: TRBD1; v_call: TRBV27; j_call: TRBJ2-7; cdr3_nt: TGTGCCAGCGGGGATGGGACAGGATTCGCCTACGAGCAGTACTTC; cdr3_aa: CASGDGTGFAYEQYF
clone_size: -; d_call: -; v_call: TRBV18; j_call: TRBJ1-1; cdr3_nt: TGTGCCAGCTCACCACGTCAACACCAGAACACTGAAGCTTTCTTT; cdr3_aa: CASSPRQHQNTEAFF
clone_size: -; d_call: -; v_call: TRBV7-6; j_call: TRBJ1-2; cdr3_nt: TGTGCCAGCAGCTCCCAGGGGAACTATGGCTACACCTTC; cdr3_aa: CASSSQGNYGYTF
clone_size: -; d_call: -; v_call: TRBV4-1; j_call: TRBJ1-2; cdr3_nt: TGCGCCAGCAGCCAAGTCCCGGGGTATGGCTACACCTTC; cdr3_aa: CASSQVPGYGYTF